This T cell receptor beta chain was identified in a study of cytomegalovirus exposure and HLA in healthy donors. About the research overall: Inside one of the first data releases sat about 85 million unique TCRs taken from HLA-typed donors.

Amplification used 60 Vbeta primers and 13 Jbeta primers. Method: immunoSEQ multiplex PCR; TCRdb's copy keeps in-frame clones and lacks some. Of 200,000 or so clones listed, almost 85% were seen once; the top ten hold about 0.24%. The germline V gene has CDR1 MDHEN and CDR2 SYDVKM. Deletions cut 3 bases from V and 5 bases from J, with 8 bases between. The length of the CDR3 is 13 residues. The J gene is TRBJ1-5, the V gene TRBV28; D remains ambiguous. This receptor was identified in a boy under 18 in good health and CMV-seronegative. The sequencing input was PBMCs. The CDR3 reads CASSFTFDQPQHF. CDR3 sequence (DNA): TGTGCCAGCAGTTTTACATTCGATCAGCCCCAGCATTTT.